The 14 T cell receptor beta chains below were found in one sample sequenced in a study of cytomegalovirus exposure and HLA in healthy donors. Data came from immunoSEQ multiplex PCR; TCRdb stores just in-frame clones and leaves some out. Counted here are 45,000 to 55,000 clones, about 90% occurring once; the ten biggest clones make up about 7%. Sequenced: PBMCs. All receptors derive from a woman aged 25-40 years in good health and CMV-seronegative.

CDR3 coding DNA: TGTGCCAGCAGGACTCAGGGGCCCACTAATGAAAAACTGTTTTTT. Translated: CASRTQGPTNEKLFF. The genes are TRBV27 and TRBJ1-4; possible D gene TRBD1, 6 bases. Trimming removed 6 bases from V and 2 bases from J, with 13 bases in between. In germline, CDR1 is MNHEY, CDR2 SMNVEV (reference sequence). This CDR3 is 15 amino acids long.

The V gene is TRBV5-1, the J gene TRBJ1-2; TRBD1 aligns across 7 bases. This CDR3 spans 14 amino acids. The V segment lost 3 bases and the J segment 6 bases; nucleotides outside the gene matches: 8. Germline values: CDR1 SGHRS, CDR2 YFSETQ. CDR3 DNA sequence: TGCGCCAGCAGCTCTCACACAGGGGTGGATGGCTACACCTTC. Encoded protein: CASSSHTGVDGYTF.

V is TRBV19 and J is TRBJ1-1; 7 bases match TRBD1. Looked up from germline, CDR1 is LNHDA and CDR2 is SQIVND (reference sequence). CDR3 length equals 12 residues. V shed 5 bases, J shed 7 bases, and the junction held 4 bases outside the gene matches. This CDR3 is CASSLGQIEAFF. For the CDR3, the DNA is TGTGCCAGTAGTCTGGGACAGATTGAAGCTTTCTTT.

Comment on this clone: At one end the junction does not follow the germline gene, possibly because of a read error. The chain combines TRBV29-1 with TRBJ2-5, with no clear D. Germline CDR1 reads SQVTM; CDR2 reads ANQGSEA. The CDR3 length is 14 residues. DNA for the CDR3: TGCAGCATCCGGCAGAGGAGTAGCCAAGGGACCCAGTACTTC. It yields the protein CSIRQRSSQGTQYF.

The V gene is TRBV15, the J gene TRBJ1-2, with D hard to call. V lost 5 bases, J lost 4 bases, and 11 bases lay in between. The CDR3 is 13 residues long. Per the germline V gene, CDR1 is LNHNV and CDR2 is YYDKDF (reference sequence). Here the CDR3 DNA reads TGTGCCACCAGCCCAGAGTCTAGCTATGGCTACACCTTC. Its translation is CATSPESSYGYTF.

The V gene is TRBV10-2, the J gene TRBJ2-1; 10 nucleotides match TRBD2. The CDR3 loop spans 14 amino acids. Germline CDR1 reads WSHSY; CDR2 reads SAAADI. V was pared by 8 bases and J by 7 bases, with 8 bases of the junction left unmatched. As DNA, the CDR3 is TGCGCCAGCCTACTAGCGGGGACAAGGAATGAGCAGTTCTTC. Translating gives CASLLAGTRNEQFF.

This rearrangement joins TRBV2 to TRBJ2-3, with a possible D match to TRBD2 (5 bases). Trimming took 7 bases from V and 3 from J, leaving 11 bases between them. CDR3 length: 13 amino acids. The germline gives CDR1 SNHLY, CDR2 FYNNEI. The CDR3 bases are TGTGCCAGCACCCCTAGGGAGACAGATACGCAGTATTTT. Translation: CASTPRETDTQYF.

The chain couples TRBV10-2 to TRBJ2-3; a possible D gene is TRBD1 (12 bases). This CDR3 has 21 residues. V was pared by 6 bases and J by 0 bases, with 31 bases between. The V gene's germline CDR1 is WSHSY and CDR2 SAAADI. The CDR3: CASSGTGGSSSGGPSTDTQYF. CDR3 nucleotide sequence: TGCGCCAGCAGCGGGACAGGGGGCTCGTCTAGCGGGGGGCCTAGCACAGATACGCAGTATTTT.

To note about this clone: Compared with germline, one end of the junction differs, possibly owing to a read error. The chain has TRBV28 and TRBJ1-1; 7 nucleotides line up with TRBD1. The germline V gene encodes CDR1 MDHEN and CDR2 SYDVKM. The CDR3 is 15 amino acids. The DNA for the CDR3 is TGTGCCAGCAGCTTATCCGGGACAGCGAACACTGAAGCTTTCTTT. Protein: CASSLSGTANTEAFF.

The chain recombines TRBV7-8 with TRBJ2-2, with 10 positions matching TRBD2. With V trimmed by 3 bases and J by 2 bases, 3 bases remained unmatched. The CDR3 is made up of 16 amino acids. Germline V gives CDR1 SGHVS, CDR2 FQNEAQ. CDR3 protein: CASSLSSGRNTGELFF. The CDR3 nucleotides read TGTGCCAGCAGCTTGTCTAGCGGGAGAAACACCGGGGAGCTGTTTTTT.

This clone was recorded only once. V gene TRBV10-3 combines with J gene TRBJ1-1; D is perhaps TRBD1 (5 bases). V lost 0 bases and J 5 bases, leaving 19 bases between the germline ends. This CDR3 contains 17 residues. Per the germline V gene, CDR1 is ENHRY and CDR2 is SYGVKD. The CDR3 region is CAISESLGVRGGTEAFF. The DNA for the CDR3 is TGTGCCATCAGTGAGTCGCTCGGGGTCCGTGGGGGGACTGAAGCTTTCTTT.

The V and J genes are TRBV28 and TRBJ2-7; D unresolved. V lost 5 bases to trimming and J lost 7 bases, with 27 bases between them. CDR1 MDHEN and CDR2 SYDVKM come from the germline V gene. This CDR3 comprises 17 residues. This CDR3 reads CASSASYSRWYHPEQYF. In nucleotides, the CDR3 is TGTGCCAGCAGTGCCTCTTACTCAAGATGGTACCACCCTGAGCAGTACTTC.

V gene TRBV7-9 combines with J gene TRBJ2-7; the match to TRBD2 covers 9 bases. This CDR3 has 14 amino acids. V lost 5 bases to trimming and J lost 5 bases; unmatched junction nucleotides: 7. Germline CDR1 and CDR2: SEHNR and FQNEAQ (reference sequence). CDR3 protein: CASSPTSGPHEQYF. CDR3 bases: TGTGCCAGCAGCCCGACTAGCGGCCCCCACGAGCAGTACTTC.

The rearrangement links TRBV4-3 to TRBJ2-3; D uncertain. Between the trimmed V and J ends, which lost 0 bases and 6 bases, there was a span of 10 bases. The CDR3 contains 14 residues. Germline loops: CDR1 LGHNA, CDR2 YSLEER. The DNA of the CDR3 is TGCGCCAGCAGCCAAGATCGGCCGAGGGATACGCAGTATTTT. This gives the protein CASSQDRPRDTQYF.